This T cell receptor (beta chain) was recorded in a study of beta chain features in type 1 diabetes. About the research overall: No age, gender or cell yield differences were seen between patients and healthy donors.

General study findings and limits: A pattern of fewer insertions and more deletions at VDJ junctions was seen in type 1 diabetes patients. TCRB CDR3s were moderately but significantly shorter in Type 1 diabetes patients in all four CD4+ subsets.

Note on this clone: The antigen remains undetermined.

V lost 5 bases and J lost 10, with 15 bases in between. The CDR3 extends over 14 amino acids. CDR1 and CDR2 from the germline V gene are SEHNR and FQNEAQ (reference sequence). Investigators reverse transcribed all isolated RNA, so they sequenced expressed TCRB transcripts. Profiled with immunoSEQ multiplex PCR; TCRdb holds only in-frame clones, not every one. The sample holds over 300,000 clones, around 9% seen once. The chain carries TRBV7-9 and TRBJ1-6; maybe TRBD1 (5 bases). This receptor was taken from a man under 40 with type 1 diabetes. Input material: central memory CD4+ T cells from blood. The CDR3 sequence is CASSPDSRNSPLHF. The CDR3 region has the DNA TGTGCCAGCAGCCCCGACAGTAGAAACTCACCCCTCCACTTT.